The entry below describes one TCR beta chain. Its antigen is still unknown. Generated by immunoSEQ multiplex PCR, the TCRdb table keeps only in-frame clones and is missing some. The sample yields around 180,000 clones, 94% seen once. The data are from a study of T cell responses to AZD1222 COVID-19 vaccine. Study background: Timing groups of about 4 and about 12 weeks for second doses were pooled. Study results and limitations: Nearly half of spike-specific TCRs reportedly go after variant regions that carry no mutations. Clonal diversity may have been underestimated in mostly white British donors. When two AZD1222 doses had been given, Spike-specific TCR breadth and depth rose.

CDR3 length: 13 residues. V lost 0 bases to trimming and J lost 6 bases, with 9 bases between them. Germline CDR1 reads SGDLS; CDR2 reads YYNGEE. Here the sequenced sample was peripheral blood, taken on day 0 of AZD1222 vaccination. This sequence was found in an adult in good health. The chain has TRBV9 and TRBJ1-1, with a possible D match to TRBD1 (5 bases). In DNA, the CDR3 is TGTGCCAGCAGCGTAGGGGGGGTCCCTGAAGCTTTCTTT. Encoded protein: CASSVGGVPEAFF.